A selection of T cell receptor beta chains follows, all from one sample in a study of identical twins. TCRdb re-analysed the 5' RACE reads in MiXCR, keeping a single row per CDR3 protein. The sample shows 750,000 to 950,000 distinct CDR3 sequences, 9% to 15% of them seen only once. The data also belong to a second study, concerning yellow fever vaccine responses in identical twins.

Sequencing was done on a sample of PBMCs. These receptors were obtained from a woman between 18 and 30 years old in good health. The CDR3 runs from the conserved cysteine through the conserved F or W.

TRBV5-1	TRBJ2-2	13	CASSLASTGELFF
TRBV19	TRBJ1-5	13	CASMGMGNQPQHF
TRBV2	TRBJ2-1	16	CASSEKGLDPYNEQFF
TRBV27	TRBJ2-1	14	CASSFPARHNEQFF
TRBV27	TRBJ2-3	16	CASNTERGRGTDTQYF
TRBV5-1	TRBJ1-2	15	CASSPTDTPYYGYTF
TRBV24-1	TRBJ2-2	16	CATSETTGSRTGELFF
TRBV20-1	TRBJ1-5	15	CSAGSRAPLNQPQHF
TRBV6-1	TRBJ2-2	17	CASSKTPGRAAPGELFF
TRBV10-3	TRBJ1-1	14	CAISEAGGKTEAFF
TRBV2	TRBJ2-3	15	CAILTRLAGSDTQYF
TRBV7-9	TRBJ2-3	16	CASSHRLALGGDTQYF
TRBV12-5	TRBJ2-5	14	CASGWDRAEETQYF
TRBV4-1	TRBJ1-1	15	CATTGGQGARTEAFF
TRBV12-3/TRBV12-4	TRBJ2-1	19	CASGVGVWRLGGGYNEQFF
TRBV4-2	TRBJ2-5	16	CASSLRGVDIPETQYF
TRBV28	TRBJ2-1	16	CASSFLTSGLYNEQFF